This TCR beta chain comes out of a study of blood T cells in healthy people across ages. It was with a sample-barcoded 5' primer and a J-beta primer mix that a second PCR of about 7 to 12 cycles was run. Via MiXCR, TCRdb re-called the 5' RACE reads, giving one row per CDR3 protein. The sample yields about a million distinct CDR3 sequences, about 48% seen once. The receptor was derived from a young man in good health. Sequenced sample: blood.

The CDR3 DNA reads as TGTGCCAGCAGCCCCAGGGCCTGGGAGCAGTACTTC. It encodes CASSPRAWEQYF. The J gene is TRBJ2-5, the V gene TRBV3-1, with D perhaps matching TRBD1 or TRBD2 (5 bases each). Trimming removed 4 bases from V and 11 bases from J, with 14 bases in between. Germline values: CDR1 LGHDT, CDR2 YNNKEL (reference sequence). This CDR3 is built from 12 residues.